This T cell receptor beta chain originates from a study of blood T cell repertoires in COVID-19. Across the whole study: Material from acute and convalescent COVID-19 was sourced from the United States, Italy and Spain. Nucleic acid was either cDNA or gDNA, and it came from T cells, B-cell-depleted T cells, or PBMCs.

Original analysis: It was from reference gene primer amplification that nucleated cell counts were estimated. Clones were read by immunoSEQ multiplex PCR, and TCRdb kept only the in-frame ones, dropping some. V and J calls and clone size are copied from that table; D and trimming were computed from the DNA. The sample has fewer than 350,000 clones, approximately 85% seen once. The V gene's germline CDR1 is SGHTA and CDR2 FQGTGA. CDR3 length equals 14 residues. Trimming took off 3 bases at V and 5 bases at J, with 8 bases between the two ends. Sequencing input: peripheral blood. The rearrangement joins TRBV7-3 to TRBJ1-6, with a possible D match to TRBD1 (6 bases). This TCR was sampled from a human donor in a cohort sampled during active COVID-19. CDR3 sequence: CASSLTGNNSPLHF. The CDR3 DNA follows: TGTGCCAGCAGCTTGACAGGAAATAATTCACCCCTCCACTTT.